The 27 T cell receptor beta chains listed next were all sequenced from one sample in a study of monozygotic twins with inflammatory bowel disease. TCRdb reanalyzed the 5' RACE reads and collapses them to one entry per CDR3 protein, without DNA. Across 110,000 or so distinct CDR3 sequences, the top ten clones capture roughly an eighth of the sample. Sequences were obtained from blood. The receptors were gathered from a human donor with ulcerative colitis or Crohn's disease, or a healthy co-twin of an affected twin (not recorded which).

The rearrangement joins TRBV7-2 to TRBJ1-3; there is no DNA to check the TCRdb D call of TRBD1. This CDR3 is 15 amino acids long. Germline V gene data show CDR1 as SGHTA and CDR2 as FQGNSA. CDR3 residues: CASSPRPGTWDTIYF. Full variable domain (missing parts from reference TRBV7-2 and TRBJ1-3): GAGVSQSPSNKVTEKGKDVELRCDPISGHTALYWYRQSLGQGLEFLIYFQGNSAPDKSGLPSDRFSAERTGGSVSTLTIQRTQQEDSAVYLCASSPRPGTWDTIYFGEGSWLTVV.

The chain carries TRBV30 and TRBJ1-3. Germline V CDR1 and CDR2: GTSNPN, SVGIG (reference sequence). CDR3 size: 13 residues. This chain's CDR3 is CAWSPESGNTIYF.

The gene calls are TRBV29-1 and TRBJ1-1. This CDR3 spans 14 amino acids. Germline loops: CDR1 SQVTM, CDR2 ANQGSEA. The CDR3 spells CSVKTKTMNTEAFF.

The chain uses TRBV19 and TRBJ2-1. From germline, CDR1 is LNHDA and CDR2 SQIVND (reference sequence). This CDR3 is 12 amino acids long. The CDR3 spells CASRDFYNEQFF.

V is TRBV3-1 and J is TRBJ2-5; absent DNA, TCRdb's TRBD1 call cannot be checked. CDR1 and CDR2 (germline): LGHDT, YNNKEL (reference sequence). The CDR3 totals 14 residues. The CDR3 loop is CASRPLGAQETQYF.

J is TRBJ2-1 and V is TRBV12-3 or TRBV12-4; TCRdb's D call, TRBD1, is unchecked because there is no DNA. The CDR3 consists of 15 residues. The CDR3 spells CASSLGPGRRYEQFF.

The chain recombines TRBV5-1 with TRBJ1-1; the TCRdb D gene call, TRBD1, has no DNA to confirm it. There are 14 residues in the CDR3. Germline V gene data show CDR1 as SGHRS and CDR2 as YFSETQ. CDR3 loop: CASSFGGGGTEAFF. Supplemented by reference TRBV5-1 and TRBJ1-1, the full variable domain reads KAGVTQTPRYLIKTRGQQVTLSCSPISGHRSVSWYQQTPGQGLQFLFEYFSETQRNKGNFPGRFSGRQFSNSRSEMNVSTLELGDSALYLCASSFGGGGTEAFFGQGTRLTVV.

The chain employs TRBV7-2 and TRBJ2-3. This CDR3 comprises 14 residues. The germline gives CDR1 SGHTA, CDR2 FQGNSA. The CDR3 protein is CASSLGAETDTQYF. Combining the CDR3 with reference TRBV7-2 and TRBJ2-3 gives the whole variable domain GAGVSQSPSNKVTEKGKDVELRCDPISGHTALYWYRQSLGQGLEFLIYFQGNSAPDKSGLPSDRFSAERTGGSVSTLTIQRTQQEDSAVYLCASSLGAETDTQYFGPGTRLTVL.

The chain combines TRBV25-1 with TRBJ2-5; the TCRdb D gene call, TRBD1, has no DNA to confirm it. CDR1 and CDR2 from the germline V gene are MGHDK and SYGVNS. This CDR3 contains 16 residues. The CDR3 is CASSWGRGAVRETQYF. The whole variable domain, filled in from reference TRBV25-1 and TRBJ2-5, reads EADIYQTPRYLVIGTGKKITLECSQTMGHDKMYWYQQDPGMELHLIHYSYGVNSTEKGDLSSESTVSRIRTEHFPLTLESARPSHTSQYLCASSWGRGAVRETQYFGPGTRLLVL.

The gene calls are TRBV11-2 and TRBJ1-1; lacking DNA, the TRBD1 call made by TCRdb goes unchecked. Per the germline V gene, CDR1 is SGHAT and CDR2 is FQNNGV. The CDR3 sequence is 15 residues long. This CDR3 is CASSTQTGLNTEAFF. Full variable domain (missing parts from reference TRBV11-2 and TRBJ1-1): EAGVAQSPRYKIIEKRQSVAFWCNPISGHATLYWYQQILGQGPKLLIQFQNNGVVDDSQLPKDRFSAERLKGVDSTLKIQPAKLEDSAVYLCASSTQTGLNTEAFFGQGTRLTVV.

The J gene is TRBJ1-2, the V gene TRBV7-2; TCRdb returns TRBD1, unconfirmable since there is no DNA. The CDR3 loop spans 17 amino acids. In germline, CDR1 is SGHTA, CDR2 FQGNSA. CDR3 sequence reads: CASSLAPLAGGDYGYTF.

This CDR3 is CSARGRLRGLNYGYTF. The chain combines TRBV20-1 with TRBJ1-2. The length of the CDR3 is 16 residues. Germline V CDR1 and CDR2: DFQATT, SNEGSKA (reference sequence).

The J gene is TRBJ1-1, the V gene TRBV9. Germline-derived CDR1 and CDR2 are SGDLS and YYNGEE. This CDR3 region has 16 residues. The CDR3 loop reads CASSIASEVRETEAFF.

The CDR3 is CASSLSGTGNQAAFF. This rearrangement joins TRBV5-1 to TRBJ1-1; with no DNA, the TCRdb D assignment of TRBD1 cannot be verified. The CDR3 has 15 residues. CDR1 and CDR2 (germline): SGHRS, YFSETQ.

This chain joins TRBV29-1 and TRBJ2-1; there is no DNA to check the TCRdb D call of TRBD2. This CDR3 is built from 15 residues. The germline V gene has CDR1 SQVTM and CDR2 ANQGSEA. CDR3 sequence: CSVPGLAGGGGEQFF.

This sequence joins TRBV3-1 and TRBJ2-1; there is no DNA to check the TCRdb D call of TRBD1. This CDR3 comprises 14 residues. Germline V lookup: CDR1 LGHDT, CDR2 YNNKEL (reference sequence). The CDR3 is CASSSRGVDNEQFF.

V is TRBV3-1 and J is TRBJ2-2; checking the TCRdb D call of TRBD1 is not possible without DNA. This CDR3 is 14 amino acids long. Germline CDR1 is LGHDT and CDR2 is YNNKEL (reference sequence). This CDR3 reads CASSQGTTDGELFF.

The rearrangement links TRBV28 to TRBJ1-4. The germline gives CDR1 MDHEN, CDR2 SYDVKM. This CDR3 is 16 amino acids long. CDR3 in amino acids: CASSLLGSNTNEKLFF.

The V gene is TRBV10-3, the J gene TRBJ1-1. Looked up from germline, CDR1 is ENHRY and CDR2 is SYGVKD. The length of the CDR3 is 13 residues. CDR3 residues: CAISEIENTEAFF.

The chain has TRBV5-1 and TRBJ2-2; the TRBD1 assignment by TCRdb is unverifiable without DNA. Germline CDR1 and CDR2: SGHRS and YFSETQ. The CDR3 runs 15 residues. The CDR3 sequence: CASSLNVRDTGELFF.

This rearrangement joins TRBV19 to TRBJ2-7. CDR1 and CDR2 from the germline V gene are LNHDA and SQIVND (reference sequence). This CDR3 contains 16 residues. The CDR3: CASSIGFVAEIYEQYF.

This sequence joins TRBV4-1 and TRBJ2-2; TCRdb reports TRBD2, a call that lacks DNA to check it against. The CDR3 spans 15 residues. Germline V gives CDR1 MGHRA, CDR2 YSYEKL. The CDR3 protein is CASSQGREGLGELFF.

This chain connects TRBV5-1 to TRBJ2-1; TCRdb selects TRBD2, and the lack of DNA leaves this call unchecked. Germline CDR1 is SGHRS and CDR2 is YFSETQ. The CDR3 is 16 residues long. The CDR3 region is CASRRLAGGPSIEQFF.

The chain's CDR3 is CAISAGGYEQYF. The J gene is TRBJ2-7, the V gene TRBV10-3; TCRdb designates TRBD2, a call that cannot be tested without DNA. The CDR3 is 12 amino acids. Germline assignment: CDR1 ENHRY and CDR2 SYGVKD.

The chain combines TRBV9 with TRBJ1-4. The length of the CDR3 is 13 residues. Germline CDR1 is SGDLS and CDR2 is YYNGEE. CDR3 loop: CASSIGPNEKLFF.

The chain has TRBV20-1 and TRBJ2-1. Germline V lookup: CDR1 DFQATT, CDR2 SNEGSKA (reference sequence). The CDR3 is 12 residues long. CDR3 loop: CNIPGSYNEQFF.

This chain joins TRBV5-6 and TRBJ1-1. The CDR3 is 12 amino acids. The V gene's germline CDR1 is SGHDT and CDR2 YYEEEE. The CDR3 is CASSRDSPEAFF.